The clone carrying this TCR beta chain showed up just once. V lost 3 bases and J lost 5, with 12 bases in between. In germline, CDR1 is SGHNT, CDR2 YYREEE (reference sequence). The CDR3 totals 13 residues. This entry is derived from a study of T cell changes during pregnancy in multiple sclerosis. TCRdb keeps only in-frame clones here, not all; method: immunoSEQ multiplex PCR. The sample includes 30,000 to 45,000 clones, around 90% of them seen just once. The sequence derives from a female donor with multiple sclerosis, enrolled in a pregnancy study. Sequences were derived from CD4+ T cells from peripheral blood mononuclear cells, sampled in the first trimester of pregnancy. The genes are TRBV5-4 and TRBJ2-7; possible D gene TRBD2, 6 bases. The CDR3: CASSSRGSHEQYF. DNA of the CDR3: TGTGCCAGCAGCTCCCGGGGGTCCCACGAGCAGTACTTC. The full variable domain, with the rest looked up from reference TRBV5-4 and TRBJ2-7, is ETGVTQSPTHLIKTRGQQVTLRCSSQSGHNTVSWYQQALGQGPQFIFQYYREEENGRGNFPPRFSGLQFPNYSSELNVNALELDDSALYLCASSSRGSHEQYFGPGTRLTVT.